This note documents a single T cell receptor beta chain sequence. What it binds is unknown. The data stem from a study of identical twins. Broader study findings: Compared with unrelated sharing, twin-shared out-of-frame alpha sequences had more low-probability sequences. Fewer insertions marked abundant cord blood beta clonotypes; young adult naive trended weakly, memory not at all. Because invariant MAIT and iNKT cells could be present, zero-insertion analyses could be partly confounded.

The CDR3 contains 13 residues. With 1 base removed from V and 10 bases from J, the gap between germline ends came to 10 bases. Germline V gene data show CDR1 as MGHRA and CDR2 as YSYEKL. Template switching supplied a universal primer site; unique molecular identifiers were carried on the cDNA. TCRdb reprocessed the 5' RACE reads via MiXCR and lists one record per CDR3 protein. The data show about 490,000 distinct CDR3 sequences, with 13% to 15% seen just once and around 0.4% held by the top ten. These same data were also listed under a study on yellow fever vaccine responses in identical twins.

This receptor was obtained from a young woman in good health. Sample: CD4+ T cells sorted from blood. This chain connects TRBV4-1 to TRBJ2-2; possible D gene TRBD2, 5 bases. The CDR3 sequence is CASSQVLAEELFF. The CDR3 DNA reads TGCGCCAGCAGCCAAGTGCTAGCCGAGGAGCTGTTTTTT.